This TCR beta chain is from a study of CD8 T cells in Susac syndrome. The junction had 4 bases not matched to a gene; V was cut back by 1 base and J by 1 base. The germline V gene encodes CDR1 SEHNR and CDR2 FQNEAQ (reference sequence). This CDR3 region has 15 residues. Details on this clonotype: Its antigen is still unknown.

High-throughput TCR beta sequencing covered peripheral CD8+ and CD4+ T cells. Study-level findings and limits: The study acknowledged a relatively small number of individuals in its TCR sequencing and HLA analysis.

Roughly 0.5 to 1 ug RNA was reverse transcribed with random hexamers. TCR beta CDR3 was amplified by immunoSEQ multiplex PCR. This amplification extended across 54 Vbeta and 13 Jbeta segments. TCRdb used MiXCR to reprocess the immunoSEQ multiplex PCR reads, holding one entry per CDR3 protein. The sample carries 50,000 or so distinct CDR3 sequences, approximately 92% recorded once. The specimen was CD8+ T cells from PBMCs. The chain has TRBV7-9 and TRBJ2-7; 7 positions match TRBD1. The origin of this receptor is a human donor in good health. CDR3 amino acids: CASSLVGQLSYEQYF. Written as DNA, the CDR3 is TGTGCCAGCAGCTTAGTGGGACAGCTTTCCTACGAGCAGTACTTC.